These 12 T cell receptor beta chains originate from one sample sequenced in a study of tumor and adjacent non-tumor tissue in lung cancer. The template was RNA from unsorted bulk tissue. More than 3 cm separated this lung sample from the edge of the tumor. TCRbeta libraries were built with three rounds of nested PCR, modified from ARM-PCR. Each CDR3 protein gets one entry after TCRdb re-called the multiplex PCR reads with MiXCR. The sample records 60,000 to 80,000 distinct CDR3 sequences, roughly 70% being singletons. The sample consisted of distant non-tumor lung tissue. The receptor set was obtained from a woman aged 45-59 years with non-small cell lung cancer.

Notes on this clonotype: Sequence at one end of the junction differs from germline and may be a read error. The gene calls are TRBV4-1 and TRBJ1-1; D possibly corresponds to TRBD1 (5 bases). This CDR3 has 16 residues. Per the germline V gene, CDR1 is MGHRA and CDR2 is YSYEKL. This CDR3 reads CARSQDRQFMNSEAFF. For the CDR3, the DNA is TGCGCCCGCAGCCAAGACCGACAGTTCATGAACTCTGAAGCTTTCTTT.

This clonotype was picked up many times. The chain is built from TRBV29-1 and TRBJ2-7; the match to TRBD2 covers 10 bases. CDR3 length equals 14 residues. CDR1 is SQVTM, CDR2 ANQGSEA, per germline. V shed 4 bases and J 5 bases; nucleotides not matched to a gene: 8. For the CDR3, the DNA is TGCAGCGTTGTTCTAGCGGGAGTTTTCGACGAGCAGTACTTC. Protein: CSVVLAGVFDEQYF.

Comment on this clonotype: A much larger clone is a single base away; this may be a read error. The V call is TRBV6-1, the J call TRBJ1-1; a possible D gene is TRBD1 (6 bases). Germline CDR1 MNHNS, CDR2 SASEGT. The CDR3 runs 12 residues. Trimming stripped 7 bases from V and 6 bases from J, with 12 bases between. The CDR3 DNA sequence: TGTGCCAGCATTAAAGAGGGGGCTGAAGCTTTCTTT. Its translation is CASIKEGAEAFF.

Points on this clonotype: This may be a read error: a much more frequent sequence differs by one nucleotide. The CDR3: CASKPGQGAYGCTF. CDR3 DNA: TGTGCCAGCAAACCGGGACAGGGGGCTTATGGCTGCACCTTC. The chain has TRBV6-5 and TRBJ1-2; TRBD1 aligns across 12 bases. This CDR3 has 14 residues. The germline gives CDR1 MNHEY, CDR2 SVGAGI.

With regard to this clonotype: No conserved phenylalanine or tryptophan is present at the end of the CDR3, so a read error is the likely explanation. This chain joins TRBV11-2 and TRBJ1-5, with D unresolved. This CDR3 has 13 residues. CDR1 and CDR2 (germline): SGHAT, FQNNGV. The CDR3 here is CASSLDRDQPQHS. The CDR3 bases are TGTGCCAGCAGTTTAGACCGCGATCAGCCCCAGCATTCT.

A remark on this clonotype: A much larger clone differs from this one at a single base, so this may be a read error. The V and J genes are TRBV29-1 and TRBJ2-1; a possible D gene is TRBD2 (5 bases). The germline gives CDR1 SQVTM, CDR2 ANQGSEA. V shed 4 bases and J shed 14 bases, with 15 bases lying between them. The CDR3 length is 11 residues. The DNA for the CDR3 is TGCAGCGTTGTCCCGGATTTCGGGGAGTTCTTC. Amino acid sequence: CSVVPDFGEFF.

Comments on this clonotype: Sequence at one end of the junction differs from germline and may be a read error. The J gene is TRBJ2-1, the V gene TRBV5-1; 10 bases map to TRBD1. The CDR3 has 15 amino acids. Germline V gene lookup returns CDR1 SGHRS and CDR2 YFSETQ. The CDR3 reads CSSSLGQGTLNEQFF. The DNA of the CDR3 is TGCTCCAGCAGCTTGGGACAGGGGACCCTTAATGAGCAGTTCTTC.

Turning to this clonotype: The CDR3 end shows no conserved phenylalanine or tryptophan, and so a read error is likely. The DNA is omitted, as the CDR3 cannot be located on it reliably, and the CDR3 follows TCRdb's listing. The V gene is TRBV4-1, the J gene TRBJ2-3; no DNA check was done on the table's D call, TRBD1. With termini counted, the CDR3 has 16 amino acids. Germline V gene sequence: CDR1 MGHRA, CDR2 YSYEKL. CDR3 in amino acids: CASSQDGTGWADTKYL.

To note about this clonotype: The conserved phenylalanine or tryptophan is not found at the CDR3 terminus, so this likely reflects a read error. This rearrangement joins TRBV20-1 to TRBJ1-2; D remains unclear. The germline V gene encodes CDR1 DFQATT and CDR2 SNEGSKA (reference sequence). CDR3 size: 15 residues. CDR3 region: CSTSPPRISYVGYTL. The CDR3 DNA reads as TGCAGTACTAGTCCCCCCCGGATATCCTATGTCGGCTACACCCTC.

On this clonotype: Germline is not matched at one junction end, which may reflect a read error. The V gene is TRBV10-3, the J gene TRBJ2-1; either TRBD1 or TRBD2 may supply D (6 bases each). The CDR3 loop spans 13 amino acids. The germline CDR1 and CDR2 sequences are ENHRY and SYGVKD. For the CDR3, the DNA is TGTACCATCAGTGAGGGGGGAGGCAATGAGCAGTTCTTC. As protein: CTISEGGGNEQFF.

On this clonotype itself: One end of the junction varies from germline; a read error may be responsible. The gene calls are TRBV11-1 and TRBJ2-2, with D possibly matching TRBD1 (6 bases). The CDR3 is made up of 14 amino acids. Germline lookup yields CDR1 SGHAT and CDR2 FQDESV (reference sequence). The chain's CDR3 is CASSPVRGTVELYF. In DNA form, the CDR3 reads TGTGCCAGCAGCCCGGTCAGGGGCACCGTGGAGCTGTATTTT. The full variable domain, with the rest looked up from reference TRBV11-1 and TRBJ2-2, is EAEVAQSPRYKITEKSQAVAFWCDPISGHATLYWYRQILGQGPELLVQFQDESVVDDSQLPKDRFSAERLKGVDSTLKIQPAELGDSAMYLCASSPVRGTVELYFGEGSRLTVL.

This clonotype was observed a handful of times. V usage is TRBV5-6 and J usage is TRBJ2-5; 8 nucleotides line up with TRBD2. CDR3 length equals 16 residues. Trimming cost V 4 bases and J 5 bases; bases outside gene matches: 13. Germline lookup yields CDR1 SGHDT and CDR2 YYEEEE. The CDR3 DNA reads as TGTGCCAGCAGCGGGGCCCCGGGACTAGATTCGGAGACCCAGTACTTC. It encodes CASSGAPGLDSETQYF.